This T cell receptor (beta chain) comes out of a study of identical twins. In regard to this clonotype: Antigen: not known.

V was trimmed by 2 bases and J by 7 bases, leaving 15 bases between them. CDR3 length equals 14 residues. The germline gives CDR1 ENHRY, CDR2 SYGVKD. Study-wide points: Memory repertoires showed no such pattern, whereas abundant cord blood beta clonotypes carried fewer insertions.

Each CDR3 protein gets one entry after TCRdb re-called the 5' RACE reads with MiXCR. The sample includes just under 550,000 distinct CDR3 sequences, roughly 15% seen only once; the top ten take roughly 0.42%. This sample was also put to use in a study of yellow fever vaccine responses in identical twins. That investigation notes: Reportedly, twins showed a vaccine T cell response that looked partly convergent and partly personalized.

The source is a woman aged 18-35 years in good health. Sequencing used CD4+ T cells sorted from blood. The rearrangement uses TRBV10-3 and TRBJ2-7; the D gene is possibly TRBD2 (6 bases). CDR3 nucleotides: TGTGCCATCAGTGAGGGGGGGTCCATTTGGGAGCAGTACGTC. Translating gives CAISEGGSIWEQYV.